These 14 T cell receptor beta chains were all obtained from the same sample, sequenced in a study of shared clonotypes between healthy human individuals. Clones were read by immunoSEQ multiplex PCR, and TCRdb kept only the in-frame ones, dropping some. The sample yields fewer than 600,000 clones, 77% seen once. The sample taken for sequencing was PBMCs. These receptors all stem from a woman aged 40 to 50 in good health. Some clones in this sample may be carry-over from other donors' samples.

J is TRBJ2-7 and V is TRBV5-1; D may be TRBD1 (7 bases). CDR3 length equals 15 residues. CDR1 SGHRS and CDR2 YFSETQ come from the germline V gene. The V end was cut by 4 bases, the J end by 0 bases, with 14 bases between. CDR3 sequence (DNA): TGCGCCAGCAGCGGCGGGACAGTGGACTCCTACGAGCAGTACTTC. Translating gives CASSGGTVDSYEQYF.

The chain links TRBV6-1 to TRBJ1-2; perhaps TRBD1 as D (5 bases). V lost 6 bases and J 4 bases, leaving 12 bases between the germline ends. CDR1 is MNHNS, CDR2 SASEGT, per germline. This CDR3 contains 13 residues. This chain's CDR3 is CASSLDSLYGYTF. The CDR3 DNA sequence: TGTGCCAGCAGCCTAGACAGCCTCTATGGCTACACCTTC.

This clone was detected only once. CDR3 loop: CASSLFGSLYEQYF. Written as DNA, the CDR3 is TGTGCCAGCAGTTTATTTGGCAGCCTCTACGAGCAGTACTTC. The chain couples TRBV27 to TRBJ2-7; no reliable D call. This CDR3 contains 14 residues. Trimming stripped 1 base from V and 3 bases from J, with 10 bases between. CDR1 and CDR2 from the germline V gene are MNHEY and SMNVEV (reference sequence).

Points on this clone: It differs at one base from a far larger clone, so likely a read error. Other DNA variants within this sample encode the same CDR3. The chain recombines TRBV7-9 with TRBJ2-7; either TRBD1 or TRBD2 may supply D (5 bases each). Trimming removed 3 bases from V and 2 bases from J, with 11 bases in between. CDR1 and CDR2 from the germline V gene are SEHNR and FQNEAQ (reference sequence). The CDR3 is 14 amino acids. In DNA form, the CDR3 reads TGTGCCAGCAGCTTGGGACGGAGCCCCTACGAGCAGTACTTC. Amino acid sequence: CASSLGRSPYEQYF.

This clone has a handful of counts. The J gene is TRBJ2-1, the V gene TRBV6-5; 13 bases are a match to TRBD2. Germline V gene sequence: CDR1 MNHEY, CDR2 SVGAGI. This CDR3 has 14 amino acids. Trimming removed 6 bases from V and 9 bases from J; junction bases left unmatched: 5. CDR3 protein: CASRKGLAGVEQFF. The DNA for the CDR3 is TGTGCCAGCAGAAAAGGACTAGCGGGAGTTGAGCAGTTCTTC.

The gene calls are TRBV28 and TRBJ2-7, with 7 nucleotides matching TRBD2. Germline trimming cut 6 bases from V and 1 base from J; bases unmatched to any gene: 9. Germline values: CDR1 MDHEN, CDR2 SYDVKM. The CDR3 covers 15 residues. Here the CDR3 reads CASRSPTGGSYEQYF. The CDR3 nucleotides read TGTGCCAGCAGGTCTCCCACGGGGGGATCCTACGAGCAGTACTTC.

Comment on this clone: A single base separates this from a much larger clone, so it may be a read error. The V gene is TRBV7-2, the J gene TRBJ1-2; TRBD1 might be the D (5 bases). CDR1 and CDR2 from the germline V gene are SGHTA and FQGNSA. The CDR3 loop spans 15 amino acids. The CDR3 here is CACSQNSGVVYGYTF. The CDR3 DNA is TGTGCCTGCAGCCAGAACTCGGGGGTAGTCTATGGCTACACCTTC. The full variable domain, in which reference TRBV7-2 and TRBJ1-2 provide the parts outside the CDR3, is GAGVSQSPSNKVTEKGKDVELRCDPISGHTALYWYRQSLGQGLEFLIYFQGNSAPDKSGLPSDRFSAERTGGSVSTLTIQRTQQEDSAVYLCACSQNSGVVYGYTFGSGTRLTVV.

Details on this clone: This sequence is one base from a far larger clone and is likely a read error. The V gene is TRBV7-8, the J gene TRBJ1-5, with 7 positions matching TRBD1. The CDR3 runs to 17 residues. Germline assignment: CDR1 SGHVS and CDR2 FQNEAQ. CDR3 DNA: TGTGCCAGCAGCTTAGGGACAGGCGGCAGATTTGATCAGCCCCAGCCTTTT. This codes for CASSLGTGGRFDQPQPF.

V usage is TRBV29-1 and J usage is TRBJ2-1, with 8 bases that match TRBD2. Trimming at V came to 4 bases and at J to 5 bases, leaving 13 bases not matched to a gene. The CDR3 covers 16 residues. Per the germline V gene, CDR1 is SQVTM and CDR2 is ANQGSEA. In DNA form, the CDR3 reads TGCAGCGTTGGCCCGGGAGGGAGCGTGTGGAACAATGAGCAGTTCTTC. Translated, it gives CSVGPGGSVWNNEQFF.

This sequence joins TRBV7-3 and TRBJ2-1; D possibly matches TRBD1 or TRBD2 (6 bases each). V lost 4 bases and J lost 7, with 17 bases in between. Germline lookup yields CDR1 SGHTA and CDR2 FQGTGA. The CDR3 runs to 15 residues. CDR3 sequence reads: CASSSTGALGNEQFF. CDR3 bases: TGTGCCAGCAGCTCCACGGGGGCGTTGGGTAATGAGCAGTTCTTC.

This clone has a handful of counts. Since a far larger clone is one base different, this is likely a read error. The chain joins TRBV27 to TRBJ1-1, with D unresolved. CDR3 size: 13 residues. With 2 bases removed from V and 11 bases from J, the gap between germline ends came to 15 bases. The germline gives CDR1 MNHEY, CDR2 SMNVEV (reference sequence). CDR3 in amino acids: CASSLGHRLVAFF. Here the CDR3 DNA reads TGTGCCAGCAGTTTAGGGCACAGATTGGTGGCTTTCTTT.

CDR3 loop: CASSIGGGRYTDTQYF. CDR3 in DNA: TGTGCCAGTAGTATAGGGGGGGGACGGTACACAGATACGCAGTATTTT. This chain joins TRBV19 and TRBJ2-3; 7 nucleotides match TRBD2. The junction had 6 bases not matched to a gene; V was cut back by 1 base and J by 2 bases. The CDR3 is 16 residues long. Germline lookup yields CDR1 LNHDA and CDR2 SQIVND (reference sequence).

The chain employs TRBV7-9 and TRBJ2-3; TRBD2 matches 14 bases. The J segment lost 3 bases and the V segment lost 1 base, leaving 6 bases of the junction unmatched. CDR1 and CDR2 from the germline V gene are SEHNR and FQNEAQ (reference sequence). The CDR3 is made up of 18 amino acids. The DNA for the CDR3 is TGTGCCAGCAGCTTAGGGAGGACTAGCGGGAGGTTTACAGATACGCAGTATTTT. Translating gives CASSLGRTSGRFTDTQYF.

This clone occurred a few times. For the CDR3, the DNA is TGTGCCAGTAGTCTCTGGGCGATGAACACTGAAGCTTTCTTT. Protein: CASSLWAMNTEAFF. The chain combines TRBV19 with TRBJ1-1, with D hard to call. Deletions cut 5 bases from V and 0 bases from J, with 10 bases between. This CDR3 region has 14 residues. Germline CDR1 LNHDA, CDR2 SQIVND (reference sequence).